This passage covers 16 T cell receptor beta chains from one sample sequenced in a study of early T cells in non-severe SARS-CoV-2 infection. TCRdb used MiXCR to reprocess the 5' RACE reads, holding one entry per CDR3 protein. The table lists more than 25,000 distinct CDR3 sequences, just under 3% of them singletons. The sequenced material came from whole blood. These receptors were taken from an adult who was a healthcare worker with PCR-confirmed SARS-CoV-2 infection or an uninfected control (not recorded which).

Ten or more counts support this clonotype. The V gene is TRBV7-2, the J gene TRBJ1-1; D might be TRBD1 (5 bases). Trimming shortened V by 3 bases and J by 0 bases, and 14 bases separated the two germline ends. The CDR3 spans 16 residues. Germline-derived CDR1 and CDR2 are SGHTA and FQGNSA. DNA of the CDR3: TGTGCCAGCAGCTTTTATCCAGGGTCTTTGAACACTGAAGCTTTCTTT. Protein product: CASSFYPGSLNTEAFF.

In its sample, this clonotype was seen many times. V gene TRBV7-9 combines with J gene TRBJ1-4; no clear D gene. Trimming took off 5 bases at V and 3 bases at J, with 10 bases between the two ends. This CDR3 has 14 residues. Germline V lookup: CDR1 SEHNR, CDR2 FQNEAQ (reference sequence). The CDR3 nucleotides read TGTGCCAGCAGCGGAATCGGGGCTAATGAAAAACTGTTTTTT. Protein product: CASSGIGANEKLFF.

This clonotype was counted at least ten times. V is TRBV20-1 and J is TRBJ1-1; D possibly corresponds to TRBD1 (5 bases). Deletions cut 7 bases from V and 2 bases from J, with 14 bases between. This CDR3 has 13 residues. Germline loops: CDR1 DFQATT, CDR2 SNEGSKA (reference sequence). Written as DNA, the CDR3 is TGCAGTGACGCGCTGACAGTTAACACTGAAGCTTTCTTT. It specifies CSDALTVNTEAFF.

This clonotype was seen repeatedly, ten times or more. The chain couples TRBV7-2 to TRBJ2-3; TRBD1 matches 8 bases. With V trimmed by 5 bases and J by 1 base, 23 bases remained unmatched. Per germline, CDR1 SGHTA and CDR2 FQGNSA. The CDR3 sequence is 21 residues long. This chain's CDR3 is CASSVRAGFYGWGQGTDTQYF. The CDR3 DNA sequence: TGTGCCAGCAGCGTCCGTGCCGGCTTTTACGGTTGGGGACAGGGCACAGATACGCAGTATTTT.

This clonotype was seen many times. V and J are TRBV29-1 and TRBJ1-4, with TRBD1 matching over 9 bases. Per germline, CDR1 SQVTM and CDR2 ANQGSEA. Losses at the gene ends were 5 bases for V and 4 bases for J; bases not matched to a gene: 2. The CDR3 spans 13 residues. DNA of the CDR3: TGCAGCGTTTCGGGACAGGGTAATGAAAAACTGTTTTTT. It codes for CSVSGQGNEKLFF.

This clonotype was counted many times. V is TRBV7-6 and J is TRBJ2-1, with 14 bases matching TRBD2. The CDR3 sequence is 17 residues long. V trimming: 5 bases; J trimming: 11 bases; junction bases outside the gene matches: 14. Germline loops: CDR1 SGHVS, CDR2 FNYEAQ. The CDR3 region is CASSQGTSGGPIGKQFF. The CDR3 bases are TGTGCCAGCAGCCAGGGGACTAGCGGGGGCCCCATAGGGAAGCAGTTCTTC.

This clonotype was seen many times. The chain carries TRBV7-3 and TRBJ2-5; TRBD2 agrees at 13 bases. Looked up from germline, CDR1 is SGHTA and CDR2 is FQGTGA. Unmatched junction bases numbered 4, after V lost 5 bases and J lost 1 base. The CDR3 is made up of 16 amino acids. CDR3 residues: CASSVTSGGSQETQYF. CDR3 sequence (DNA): TGTGCCAGCAGCGTGACTAGCGGGGGGTCCCAAGAGACCCAGTACTTC.

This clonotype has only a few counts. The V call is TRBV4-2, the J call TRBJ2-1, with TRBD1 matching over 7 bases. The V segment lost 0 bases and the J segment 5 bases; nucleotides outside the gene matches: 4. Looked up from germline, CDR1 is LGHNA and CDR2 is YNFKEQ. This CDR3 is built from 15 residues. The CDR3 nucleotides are TGTGCCAGCAGCCAAGACCCCGACAGGGACAATGAGCAGTTCTTC. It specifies CASSQDPDRDNEQFF.

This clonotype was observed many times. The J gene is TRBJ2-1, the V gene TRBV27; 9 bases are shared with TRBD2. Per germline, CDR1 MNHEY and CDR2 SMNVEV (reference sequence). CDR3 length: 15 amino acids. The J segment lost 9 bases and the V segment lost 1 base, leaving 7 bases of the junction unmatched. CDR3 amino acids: CASSLFPSGGREQFF. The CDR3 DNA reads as TGTGCCAGCAGTTTATTCCCCAGCGGGGGGCGTGAGCAGTTCTTC.

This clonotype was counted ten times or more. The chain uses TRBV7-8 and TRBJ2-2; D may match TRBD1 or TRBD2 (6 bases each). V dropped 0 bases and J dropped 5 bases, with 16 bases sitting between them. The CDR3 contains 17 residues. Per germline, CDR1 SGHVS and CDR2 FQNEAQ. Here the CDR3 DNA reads TGTGCCAGCAGCTTAGCGTTCGGGGGCGCGGGGACCGGGGAGCTGTTTTTT. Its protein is CASSLAFGGAGTGELFF.

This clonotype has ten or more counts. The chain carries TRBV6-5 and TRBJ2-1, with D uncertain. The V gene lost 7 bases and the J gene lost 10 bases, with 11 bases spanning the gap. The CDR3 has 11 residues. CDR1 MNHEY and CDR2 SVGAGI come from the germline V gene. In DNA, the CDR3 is TGTGCCAGCACTGGAGCTGTGGAGCAGTTCTTC. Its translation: CASTGAVEQFF.

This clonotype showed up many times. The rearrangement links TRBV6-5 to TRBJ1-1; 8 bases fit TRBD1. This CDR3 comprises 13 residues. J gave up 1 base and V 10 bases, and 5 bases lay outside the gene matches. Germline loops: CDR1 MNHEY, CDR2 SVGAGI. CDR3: CAIGQGPNTEAFF. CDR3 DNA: TGTGCCATCGGACAGGGACCGAACACTGAAGCTTTCTTT.

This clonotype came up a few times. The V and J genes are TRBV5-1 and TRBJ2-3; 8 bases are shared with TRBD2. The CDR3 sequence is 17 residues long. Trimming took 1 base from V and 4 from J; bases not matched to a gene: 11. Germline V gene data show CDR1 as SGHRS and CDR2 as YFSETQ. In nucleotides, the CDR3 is TGCGCCAGCAGCTTGACAGCGGGGGCCATCGGCGCAGATACGCAGTATTTT. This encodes CASSLTAGAIGADTQYF.

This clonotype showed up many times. CDR3: CSVETQRGANEQFF. CDR3 DNA: TGCAGCGTTGAGACCCAGCGGGGGGCCAATGAGCAGTTCTTC. The chain carries TRBV29-1 and TRBJ2-1, with 9 positions matching TRBD2. Per germline, CDR1 SQVTM and CDR2 ANQGSEA. V dropped 3 bases and J dropped 6; count of bases not matched to a gene: 6. The CDR3 contains 14 residues.

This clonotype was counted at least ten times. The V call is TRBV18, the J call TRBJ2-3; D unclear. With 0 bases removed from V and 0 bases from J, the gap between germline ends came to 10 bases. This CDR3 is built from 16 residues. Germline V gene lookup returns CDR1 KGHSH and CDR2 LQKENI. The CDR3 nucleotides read TGTGCCAGCTCACCACCGTTAGCTACTAGCACAGATACGCAGTATTTT. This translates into CASSPPLATSTDTQYF.

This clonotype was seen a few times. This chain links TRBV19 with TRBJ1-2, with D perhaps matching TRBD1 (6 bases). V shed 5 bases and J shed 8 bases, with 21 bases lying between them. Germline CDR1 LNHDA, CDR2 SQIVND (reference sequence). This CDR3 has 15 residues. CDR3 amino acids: CASSATGSVGRGYTF. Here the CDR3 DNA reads TGTGCCAGTAGTGCGACAGGATCGGTGGGAAGGGGCTACACCTTC. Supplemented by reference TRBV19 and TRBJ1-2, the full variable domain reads DGGITQSPKYLFRKEGQNVTLSCEQNLNHDAMYWYRQDPGQGLRLIYYSQIVNDFQKGDIAEGYSVSREKKESFPLTVTSAQKNPTAFYLCASSATGSVGRGYTFGSGTRLTVV.